This TCR beta chain was identified during a study of control samples from healthy donors and cancer patients. Some clones are missing from TCRdb's copy, which holds only in-frame ones; the method was immunoSEQ multiplex PCR. The table includes 90,000 to 100,000 clones, about four fifths detected once. CDR1 is SGDLS and CDR2 is YYNGEE in the germline V gene. The germline V and J ends were trimmed by 2 bases and 0 bases, with 12 bases remaining between them. This CDR3 has 16 residues. The gene calls are TRBV9 and TRBJ2-1, with D maybe TRBD1 (5 bases). The sequenced material came from blood. The TCR was taken from a woman aged 25 to 45 in good health. CDR3 region: CASSVAGQSSYNEQFF. The CDR3 DNA follows: TGTGCCAGCAGCGTGGCAGGGCAGAGCTCCTACAATGAGCAGTTCTTC. Supplemented by reference TRBV9 and TRBJ2-1, the full variable domain reads DSGVTQTPKHLITATGQRVTLRCSPRSGDLSVYWYQQSLDQGLQFLIQYYNGEERAKGNILERFSAQQFPDLHSELNLSSLELGDSALYFCASSVAGQSSYNEQFFGPGTRLTVL.